These T cell receptor beta chains were read from a single sample in a study of blood T cell repertoires in COVID-19. Clones were read by immunoSEQ multiplex PCR, and TCRdb kept only the in-frame ones, dropping some. The sample lists about 220,000 clones, 80% to 90% occurring once. Sequenced: peripheral blood. The receptor set was obtained from a man aged 25-45 years with active or convalescent COVID-19. The CDR3 runs from the conserved cysteine through the conserved F or W. A D gene is named only where the DNA matches it firmly. Expanded clones get a size class; other rows say once, few or many, or leave the size out.

d_gene	v_gene	abundance	j_gene	CDR3nt	CDR3aa
NA	TRBV6-5	NA	TRBJ2-7	TGTGCCAGCAGTAATCGGAGGGACGAGCAGTACTTC	CASSNRRDEQYF
TRBD2	TRBV27	NA	TRBJ2-7	TGTGCCAGCAGTTTTCTTGGAGCGGGAGGCTTAGGGGACGAGCAGTACTTC	CASSFLGAGGLGDEQYF
NA	TRBV6-5	NA	TRBJ1-6	TGTGCCAGCAGTTACGGGGGGAATAATTCACCCCTCCACTTT	CASSYGGNNSPLHF
TRBD1	TRBV5-1	NA	TRBJ1-2	TGCGCCAGCAGCTCATCGGGACAGGCTTCAGGGAGCACCTTC	CASSSSGQASGSTF
TRBD2	TRBV6-5	NA	TRBJ2-7	TGTGCCAGCGGCCCGGGAGGGCACGAGCAGTACTTC	CASGPGGHEQYF
TRBD1	TRBV19	NA	TRBJ1-3	TGTGCCAGTACCCCAGACAGGGCTGGAAACACCATATATTTT	CASTPDRAGNTIYF
TRBD1	TRBV24-1	NA	TRBJ2-2	TGTGCCACCAGTGCCCCGACAGGGTTTAACGGGGAGCTGTTTTTT	CATSAPTGFNGELFF
NA	TRBV7-6	NA	TRBJ2-5	TGTGCCAGCAGCTTAGGGACAAATGTAGAGACCCAGTACTTC	CASSLGTNVETQYF
NA	TRBV6-2/TRBV6-3	NA	TRBJ1-1	TGTGCCAGCAGTTACGGCAGGCAGGAAGCTTTCTTT	CASSYGRQEAFF
NA	TRBV11-1	NA	TRBJ1-3	TGTGCCAGCAGCAACCCCAGGGGAAACACCATATATTTT	CASSNPRGNTIYF
NA	TRBV6-2/TRBV6-3	once	TRBJ2-5	TGTGCCAGCAGTTCGACAGATTGGTGGGAGACCCAGTACTTC	CASSSTDWWETQYF
NA	TRBV9	NA	TRBJ1-2	TGTGCCAGCAGCGTAGACAATTTATATGGCTACACCTTC	CASSVDNLYGYTF
TRBD1	TRBV5-5	once	TRBJ2-2	TGTGCCAGCAGCTTGCGAGTCCCAGGGGGCACCGGGGAGCTGTTTTTT	CASSLRVPGGTGELFF
TRBD2	TRBV3-1/TRBV3-2	NA	TRBJ2-3	TGTGCCAGCAGCCAGGTCGTGGGGGGGAGCACAGATACGCAGTATTTT	CASSQVVGGSTDTQYF
NA	TRBV28	NA	TRBJ1-2	TGTGCCAGCAGCAATCGGATGCAGGGGGGCTACACCTTC	CASSNRMQGGYTF
NA	TRBV25-1	NA	TRBJ1-2	TGTGCCAGCAGTGACCCCCTTGGCTACACCTTC	CASSDPLGYTF
TRBD1	TRBV6-5	NA	TRBJ1-1	TGTGCCAGCACCGAGGGGGACAGGGGGAACACTGAAGCTTTCTTT	CASTEGDRGNTEAFF
NA	TRBV4-3	NA	TRBJ2-3	TGCGCCAGCAGCCAAGGACTAGGGGTGGATACGCAGTATTTT	CASSQGLGVDTQYF
NA	TRBV2	NA	TRBJ1-2	TGTGCCAGCACTGAGGGGGAGGGGTATGGCTACACCTTC	CASTEGEGYGYTF
NA	TRBV12-3/TRBV12-4	NA	TRBJ2-7	TGTGCCAGCAGTTTCGGGGATAGGCAGTACTTC	CASSFGDRQYF
NA	TRBV14	NA	TRBJ2-7	TGTGCCAGCAGCCAAGGGTCCAGGTCCGGTGGGTATGACGAGCAGTACTTC	CASSQGSRSGGYDEQYF
TRBD1	TRBV12-3/TRBV12-4	NA	TRBJ1-5	TGTGCCAGCAGACTCGACAGGGATCAGCCCCAGCATTTT	CASRLDRDQPQHF
TRBD1	TRBV5-1	NA	TRBJ1-3	TGCGCCAGCAGCTTGGGGACAGGCGCTGGAAACACCATATATTTT	CASSLGTGAGNTIYF
NA	TRBV11-2	NA	TRBJ1-1	TGTGCCAGCAGCCCCCGGTACACTGAAGCTTTCTTT	CASSPRYTEAFF
NA	TRBV5-6	NA	TRBJ1-5	TGTGCCAGCAGCTTACAGGGAGGGCAGCCCCAGCATTTT	CASSLQGGQPQHF
NA	TRBV4-1	NA	TRBJ1-5	TGCGCCAGCAGCCAAGCCCTTACAGGGAAGGGTCAGCCCCAGCATTTT	CASSQALTGKGQPQHF
NA	TRBV9	NA	TRBJ1-1	TGTGCCAGCACCCTTGACGGGGGATCAGACACTGAAGCTTTCTTT	CASTLDGGSDTEAFF
TRBD2	TRBV5-6	NA	TRBJ2-1	TGTGCCAGCAGCTTGGAAGCTAGCGGGAGGCTAGCTGAGCAGTTCTTC	CASSLEASGRLAEQFF
TRBD2	TRBV9	once	TRBJ2-1	TGTGCCAGCAGCGTAGGGGTAGCGGGAGCCAGCAATGAGCAGTTCTTC	CASSVGVAGASNEQFF